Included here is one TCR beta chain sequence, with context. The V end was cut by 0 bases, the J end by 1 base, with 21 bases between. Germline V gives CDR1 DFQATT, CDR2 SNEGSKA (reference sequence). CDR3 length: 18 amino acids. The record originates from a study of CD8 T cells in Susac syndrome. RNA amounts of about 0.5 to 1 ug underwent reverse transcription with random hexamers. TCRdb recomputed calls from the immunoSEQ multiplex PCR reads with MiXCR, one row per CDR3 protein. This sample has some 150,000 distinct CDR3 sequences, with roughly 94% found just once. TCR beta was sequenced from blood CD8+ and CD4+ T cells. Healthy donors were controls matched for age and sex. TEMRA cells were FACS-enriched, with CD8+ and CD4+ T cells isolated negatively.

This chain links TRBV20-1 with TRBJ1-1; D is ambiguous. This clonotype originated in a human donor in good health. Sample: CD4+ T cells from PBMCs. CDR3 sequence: CSARDSRAGSTKNTEAFF. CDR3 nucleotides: TGCAGTGCTAGAGATAGCCGAGCCGGGTCCACTAAGAACACTGAAGCTTTCTTT.